The 13 T cell receptor beta chains below come from one sample, sequenced in a study of T cells after yellow fever vaccination. TCRdb ran MiXCR on the 5' RACE reads and lists one entry per CDR3 protein. This repertoire shows approximately 600,000 distinct CDR3 sequences, roughly 12% found once; its top ten account for 15%. Sequences were derived from PBMCs, sampled on the day of the yellow fever booster vaccination. These receptors were obtained from a man aged 25-45 years who received the YFV17D yellow fever vaccine.

The V call is TRBV27, the J call TRBJ2-7; D may be TRBD1 (5 bases). Trimming left V 4 bases short and J 1 base short, with 8 bases between. The CDR3 loop spans 13 amino acids. Germline V gene sequence: CDR1 MNHEY, CDR2 SMNVEV (reference sequence). The DNA for the CDR3 is TGTGCCAGCAGTTACAGGACGTCCTACGAGCAGTACTTC. Translation: CASSYRTSYEQYF.

The V call is TRBV20-1, the J call TRBJ2-3, with D perhaps TRBD2 (5 bases). Germline V CDR1 and CDR2: DFQATT, SNEGSKA (reference sequence). The CDR3 has 13 residues. Trimming took off 6 bases at V and 2 bases at J, with 12 bases between the two ends. CDR3 amino acids: CSAPSGFTDTQYF. The CDR3 DNA reads TGCAGTGCCCCGAGCGGATTCACAGATACGCAGTATTTT.

The CDR3 DNA follows: TGTGCCTGGTCGACTAGCGGGAGTAGGACAGATACGCAGTATTTT. Translated: CAWSTSGSRTDTQYF. The V and J genes are TRBV30 and TRBJ2-3, with TRBD2 identical over 12 bases. Trimming removed 5 bases from V and 3 bases from J; junction bases left unmatched: 6. The CDR3 has 15 residues. Germline values: CDR1 GTSNPN, CDR2 SVGIG (reference sequence). Full variable domain (rest looked up from reference TRBV30 and TRBJ2-3): SQTIHQWPATLVQPVGSPLSLECTVEGTSNPNLYWYRQAAGRGLQLLFYSVGIGQISSEVPQNLSASRPQDRQFILSSKKLLLSDSGFYLCAWSTSGSRTDTQYFGPGTRLTVL.

This clonotype was counted only a few times. J is TRBJ2-2 and V is TRBV6-4; 14 bases map to TRBD2. Unmatched junction bases numbered 18, after V lost 5 bases and J lost 4 bases. CDR3 length: 21 residues. CDR1 and CDR2 from the germline V gene are MRHNA and SNTAGT. CDR3 sequence: CASSPQRLPGLAGVGTGELFF. CDR3 sequence (DNA): TGTGCCAGCAGTCCCCAAAGACTTCCGGGACTAGCGGGAGTAGGCACCGGGGAGCTGTTTTTT.

J is TRBJ2-7 and V is TRBV20-1, with 7 positions matching TRBD2. The CDR3 totals 14 residues. Losses at the gene ends were 5 bases for V and 1 base for J; bases not matched to a gene: 8. Germline loops: CDR1 DFQATT, CDR2 SNEGSKA (reference sequence). CDR3 nucleotide sequence: TGCAGTGCTTTCCGGGGGGACGGATCCTACGAGCAGTACTTC. It specifies CSAFRGDGSYEQYF.

The chain recombines TRBV28 with TRBJ2-1; the D gene is possibly TRBD2 (6 bases). Trimming removed 5 bases at V and 0 bases at J, with 14 bases between. CDR3 length equals 16 residues. Germline CDR1 MDHEN, CDR2 SYDVKM. The CDR3 reads CASSGGTPSSYNEQFF. The CDR3 nucleotides read TGTGCCAGCAGTGGAGGGACTCCGAGCTCCTACAATGAGCAGTTCTTC.

This clonotype has only a few counts. This chain connects TRBV5-1 to TRBJ2-7; 8 bases are a match to TRBD1. Trimming removed 0 bases from V and 0 bases from J; junction bases left unmatched: 5. The CDR3 consists of 16 residues. CDR1 and CDR2 from the germline V gene are SGHRS and YFSETQ. The CDR3 loop is CASSLDGQGSSYEQYF. The DNA for the CDR3 is TGCGCCAGCAGCTTGGATGGACAGGGTAGCTCCTACGAGCAGTACTTC.

The chain recombines TRBV20-1 with TRBJ1-5, with D perhaps matching TRBD1 (5 bases). Looked up from germline, CDR1 is DFQATT and CDR2 is SNEGSKA (reference sequence). The CDR3 length is 17 residues. V lost 0 bases and J 6 bases, leaving 21 bases between the germline ends. This CDR3 is CSARDIGQGDPGQPQHF. The CDR3 nucleotides read TGCAGTGCTAGAGATATCGGGCAGGGCGACCCGGGTCAGCCCCAGCATTTT.

This clonotype was seen only a few times. V and J are TRBV28 and TRBJ2-1; D possibly corresponds to TRBD2 (5 bases). This CDR3 has 12 residues. Germline CDR1 is MDHEN and CDR2 is SYDVKM. The ends were cut back, 8 bases at V and 12 bases at J, with 17 bases in the middle. The CDR3 reads CASGETVGGQFF. DNA of the CDR3: TGTGCCAGCGGGGAGACGGTCGGTGGGCAGTTCTTC. Together with reference TRBV28 and TRBJ2-1, the CDR3 gives the full variable domain: DVKVTQSSRYLVKRTGEKVFLECVQDMDHENMFWYRQDPGLGLRLIYFSYDVKMKEKGDIPEGYSVSREKKERFSLILESASTNQTSMYLCASGETVGGQFFGPGTRLTVL.

This clonotype has a handful of counts. This chain connects TRBV20-1 to TRBJ2-5; 9 bases line up with TRBD2. The V segment lost 3 bases and the J segment 4 bases; nucleotides outside the gene matches: 9. The germline CDR1 and CDR2 sequences are DFQATT and SNEGSKA (reference sequence). This CDR3 is built from 15 residues. DNA of the CDR3: TGCAGTGCTAGGAATCCGGGACTAGCTGGAGAGACCCAGTACTTC. Protein: CSARNPGLAGETQYF.

The chain has TRBV5-4 and TRBJ2-2; 12 bases align to TRBD2. The germline gives CDR1 SGHNT, CDR2 YYREEE (reference sequence). This CDR3 contains 16 residues. With V trimmed by 0 bases and J by 7 bases, 4 bases remained unmatched. CDR3 in amino acids: CASSLASSGGDGELFF. In nucleotides, the CDR3 is TGTGCCAGCAGCTTGGCTTCTAGCGGGGGGGACGGGGAGCTGTTTTTT.

This clonotype was seen a few times. The conserved final phenylalanine or tryptophan is absent from the CDR3, which likely points to a read error. This chain links TRBV18 with TRBJ2-5; TRBD2 might be the D (6 bases). This CDR3 contains 13 residues. In germline, CDR1 is KGHSH, CDR2 LQKENI. V gave up 4 bases and J gave up 7 bases, with 13 bases separating them. In nucleotides, the CDR3 is TGTGCCAGCTCACAGGACGGGAGAAGGACCCAGTACTCC. Translated: CASSQDGRRTQYS.

Worth noting for this clonotype: An end of the junction does not agree with germline; a read error may underlie this. The genes are TRBV28 and TRBJ1-4; D ambiguous. Germline lookup yields CDR1 MDHEN and CDR2 SYDVKM. This CDR3 region has 11 residues. The CDR3: CASSIREKADF. As DNA, the CDR3 is TGTGCCAGCAGTATAAGGGAAAAGGCGGATTTT.